This T cell receptor (beta chain) was identified in a study of cytomegalovirus exposure and HLA in healthy donors. Study information: Among over 300 genotyped donors, about 85% fell in the Caucasian-associated ancestry cluster. Study observations and caveats: The presence/absence work took it that sequencing depth was about the same across donors.

As for this clone: Its antigen remains unidentified.

The primer mix had 60 Vbeta and 13 Jbeta primers. Measured with immunoSEQ multiplex PCR; TCRdb has only the in-frame clones, and not every one. The sample lists about 64,000 clones; approximately 80% were seen once. Among the donors, all were healthy bone marrow donors. The V gene's germline CDR1 is MNHEY and CDR2 SVGAGI. V trimming: 6 bases; J trimming: 8 bases; junction bases outside the gene matches: 2. This CDR3 comprises 12 residues. The J gene is TRBJ1-4, the V gene TRBV6-5, with 8 bases that match TRBD1. The sequencing input was PBMCs. This clonotype was sampled from a man aged 18 to 35 in good health and CMV-seropositive. CDR3 region: CASRQGGEKLFF. In DNA form, the CDR3 reads TGTGCCAGCAGACAGGGGGGGGAAAAACTGTTTTTT.